The 21 T cell receptor beta chains below were found in one sample sequenced in a study of cytomegalovirus exposure and HLA in healthy donors. The PCR used 60 Vbeta and 13 Jbeta primers. Assay used: immunoSEQ multiplex PCR; TCRdb lists only in-frame clones, some missing. The data contain about 170,000 clones, 85% of them singletons. The specimen was PBMCs. These receptors were collected from a man between 18 and 35 years old in good health and CMV-seropositive.

The rearrangement joins TRBV2 to TRBJ2-5; 9 bases map to TRBD1. Trimming cost V 6 bases and J 7 bases; bases outside gene matches: 12. Germline CDR1 reads SNHLY; CDR2 reads FYNNEI. The CDR3 covers 15 residues. Written as DNA, the CDR3 is TGTGCCAGCAGCGCTGAACAGGGGGCGGTGGGGACCCAGTACTTC. Amino acid sequence: CASSAEQGAVGTQYF. Based on the CDR3 plus reference TRBV2 and TRBJ2-5, the full variable domain is EPEVTQTPSHQVTQMGQEVILRCVPISNHLYFYWYRQILGQKVEFLVSFYNNEISEKSEIFDDQFSVERPDGSNFTLKIRSTKLEDSAMYFCASSAEQGAVGTQYFGPGTRLLVL.

The V and J genes are TRBV6-5 and TRBJ1-1; TRBD1 is a possible D gene (6 bases). V was trimmed by 8 bases and J by 0 bases, leaving 13 bases between them. Germline assignment: CDR1 MNHEY and CDR2 SVGAGI. The CDR3 is made up of 14 amino acids. CDR3 nucleotide sequence: TGTGCCAGCGGGACGGGACACATGAACACTGAAGCTTTCTTT. This codes for CASGTGHMNTEAFF.

This chain uses TRBV2 with TRBJ2-7, with D unresolved. Germline V CDR1 and CDR2: SNHLY, FYNNEI. The CDR3 is 13 amino acids. The V end lost 8 bases, the J end lost 1 base, and 12 bases lay between the germline ends. The CDR3 loop is CASSFGVSYEQYF. The CDR3 DNA is TGTGCCAGCTCCTTCGGAGTATCCTACGAGCAGTACTTC.

The CDR3 here is CASSASPGQGVEQYF. The CDR3 region has the DNA TGTGCCAGCAGCGCCTCCCCGGGACAGGGGGTCGAGCAGTACTTC. The chain carries TRBV9 and TRBJ2-7; the match to TRBD1 covers 11 bases. Germline loops: CDR1 SGDLS, CDR2 YYNGEE. Trimming at V came to 3 bases and at J to 6 bases, leaving 8 bases not matched to a gene. The CDR3 consists of 15 residues. The full variable domain, in which reference TRBV9 and TRBJ2-7 provide the parts outside the CDR3, is DSGVTQTPKHLITATGQRVTLRCSPRSGDLSVYWYQQSLDQGLQFLIQYYNGEERAKGNILERFSAQQFPDLHSELNLSSLELGDSALYFCASSASPGQGVEQYFGPGTRLTVT.

The chain has TRBV7-2 and TRBJ2-1; TRBD2 might be the D (6 bases). CDR3 length: 15 residues. The germline gives CDR1 SGHTA, CDR2 FQGNSA. The V end lost 0 bases, the J end lost 5 bases, and 11 bases lay between the germline ends. The CDR3 coding sequence is TGTGCCAGCAGCTTAGCGGCGGGGCCTAACAATGAGCAGTTCTTC. This codes for CASSLAAGPNNEQFF. The variable domain in full, with the rest retrieved from reference TRBV7-2 and TRBJ2-1, is GAGVSQSPSNKVTEKGKDVELRCDPISGHTALYWYRQSLGQGLEFLIYFQGNSAPDKSGLPSDRFSAERTGGSVSTLTIQRTQQEDSAVYLCASSLAAGPNNEQFFGPGTRLTVL.

The chain is built from TRBV18 and TRBJ2-1; 7 positions agree with TRBD1. There are 14 residues in the CDR3. J was trimmed by 10 bases and V by 3 bases; bases with no gene match: 9. From germline, CDR1 is KGHSH and CDR2 LQKENI. The CDR3 region is CASSPSGQVYEQFF. CDR3 bases: TGTGCCAGCTCACCTAGTGGACAGGTTTACGAGCAGTTCTTC.

V gene TRBV7-8 combines with J gene TRBJ2-6; D is unclear. V was trimmed by 8 bases and J by 2 bases, leaving 13 bases between them. Germline loops: CDR1 SGHVS, CDR2 FQNEAQ. The CDR3 is made up of 15 amino acids. CDR3 DNA sequence: TGTGCCAGCTCCCCGACGGGTGCTGGGGCCAACGTCCTGACTTTC. The encoded protein is CASSPTGAGANVLTF.

V gene TRBV6-6 combines with J gene TRBJ2-7; 9 bases are a match to TRBD1. Trimming at V came to 5 bases and at J to 1 base, leaving 6 bases not matched to a gene. The CDR3 consists of 15 residues. Looked up from germline, CDR1 is MNHNY and CDR2 is SVGAGI (reference sequence). The CDR3, as DNA: TGTGCCAGCAGTCTCGGGACAGGGAATTCCTACGAGCAGTACTTC. Translated: CASSLGTGNSYEQYF.

In DNA, the CDR3 is TGTGCCAGTGGGACAGGGAAGATTTCAACTGAAGCTTTCTTT. It specifies CASGTGKISTEAFF. The chain carries TRBV25-1 and TRBJ1-1, with 9 bases that match TRBD1. Looked up from germline, CDR1 is MGHDK and CDR2 is SYGVNS. V lost 9 bases, J lost 5 bases, and 10 bases stayed unmatched. The CDR3 consists of 14 residues. The full variable domain, rest sourced from reference TRBV25-1 and TRBJ1-1, is EADIYQTPRYLVIGTGKKITLECSQTMGHDKMYWYQQDPGMELHLIHYSYGVNSTEKGDLSSESTVSRIRTEHFPLTLESARPSHTSQYLCASGTGKISTEAFFGQGTRLTVV.

The chain recombines TRBV11-3 with TRBJ2-5; D not certain. The germline V gene has CDR1 SGHNT and CDR2 YENEEA. The CDR3 totals 14 residues. Trimming removed 0 bases at V and 5 bases at J, with 10 bases between. CDR3 in amino acids: CASSLDEGRETQYF. In nucleotides, the CDR3 is TGTGCCAGCAGCTTAGACGAAGGCAGGGAGACCCAGTACTTC. The whole variable domain, filled in from reference TRBV11-3 and TRBJ2-5, reads EAGVVQSPRYKIIEKKQPVAFWCNPISGHNTLYWYLQNLGQGPELLIRYENEEAVDDSQLPKDRFSAERLKGVDSTLKIQPAELGDSAVYLCASSLDEGRETQYFGPGTRLLVL.

The chain's CDR3 is CATSWGQSTDTQYF. Here the CDR3 DNA reads TGTGCCACCTCCTGGGGACAAAGCACAGATACGCAGTATTTT. V and J are TRBV6-6 and TRBJ2-3, with D perhaps matching TRBD1 (6 bases). Germline CDR1 MNHNY, CDR2 SVGAGI (reference sequence). Trimming cost V 10 bases and J 0 bases, with 14 bases left between them. This CDR3 is built from 14 residues.

V usage is TRBV15 and J usage is TRBJ2-3; the D gene is possibly TRBD2 (6 bases). Germline V gene sequence: CDR1 LNHNV, CDR2 YYDKDF (reference sequence). V lost 1 base and J lost 2, with 13 bases in between. This CDR3 has 16 residues. CDR3 sequence (DNA): TGTGCCACCAGCAGAGGTCGGCTAGCGTCCACAGATACGCAGTATTTT. Translated: CATSRGRLASTDTQYF.

The chain couples TRBV5-8 to TRBJ1-3; D ambiguous. The V and J ends lost 0 bases and 0 bases respectively, with 10 bases between them. This CDR3 contains 16 residues. CDR1 is SGHTS, CDR2 YDEGEE, per germline. The CDR3 DNA sequence: TGTGCCAGCAGCTTGGGGCAGACAATCTCTGGAAACACCATATATTTT. Protein sequence: CASSLGQTISGNTIYF. Based on the CDR3 plus reference TRBV5-8 and TRBJ1-3, the full variable domain is EAGVTQSPTHLIKTRGQQATLRCSPISGHTSVYWYQQALGLGLQFLLWYDEGEERNRGNFPPRFSGRQFPNYSSELNVNALELEDSALYLCASSLGQTISGNTIYFGEGSWLTVV.

V usage is TRBV7-6 and J usage is TRBJ1-6; 7 positions match TRBD1. The CDR3 covers 14 residues. With 6 bases clipped from V and 9 bases from J, the junction kept 8 bases outside the gene matches. Germline V gene lookup returns CDR1 SGHVS and CDR2 FNYEAQ. The CDR3 here is CASRPTGDSSPLHF. The CDR3 bases are TGTGCCAGCAGGCCTACAGGGGACTCTTCACCCCTCCACTTT.

This chain links TRBV7-9 with TRBJ2-1; D might be TRBD2 (6 bases). The CDR3 has 16 residues. The ends were cut back, 0 bases at V and 2 bases at J, with 11 bases in the middle. CDR1 and CDR2 (germline): SEHNR, FQNEAQ (reference sequence). CDR3 nucleotide sequence: TGTGCCAGCAGCTTAGCCCGGGGAGGCCCCTACAATGAGCAGTTCTTC. As protein: CASSLARGGPYNEQFF.

This chain uses TRBV5-5 with TRBJ2-3; D is possibly TRBD2 (6 bases). The V end lost 4 bases, the J end lost 5 bases, and 11 bases lay between the germline ends. The CDR3 runs to 13 residues. The germline gives CDR1 SGHKS, CDR2 YYEKEE (reference sequence). CDR3 sequence (DNA): TGTGCCAGCAGCCGCCTAGCGCAAGATACGCAGTATTTT. Protein: CASSRLAQDTQYF.

This clone was counted a single time. The V and J genes are TRBV7-2 and TRBJ1-6, with 11 bases matching TRBD1. CDR1 is SGHTA, CDR2 FQGNSA, per germline. CDR3 size: 14 residues. J was trimmed by 9 bases and V by 4 bases; bases with no gene match: 2. The CDR3 nucleotides are TGTGCCAGCAGCTCCGGGACAGGGGGTTCACCCCTCCACTTT. Translation: CASSSGTGGSPLHF. The full variable domain, with the rest looked up from reference TRBV7-2 and TRBJ1-6, is GAGVSQSPSNKVTEKGKDVELRCDPISGHTALYWYRQSLGQGLEFLIYFQGNSAPDKSGLPSDRFSAERTGGSVSTLTIQRTQQEDSAVYLCASSSGTGGSPLHFGNGTRLTVT.

This chain links TRBV19 with TRBJ1-5; the D is unclear. The V and J ends lost 1 base and 7 bases respectively, with 14 bases between them. The CDR3 has 15 residues. The V gene's germline CDR1 is LNHDA and CDR2 SQIVND (reference sequence). CDR3 nucleotides: TGTGCCAGTAGTATAGGGTTCGGGGTTGGGCAGCCCCAGCATTTT. It specifies CASSIGFGVGQPQHF.

This clone was found once. V usage is TRBV2 and J usage is TRBJ1-2; a possible D gene is TRBD1 (5 bases). The V end lost 5 bases, the J end lost 8 bases, and 12 bases lay between the germline ends. Germline assignment: CDR1 SNHLY and CDR2 FYNNEI. The CDR3 length is 12 residues. The CDR3 is CASSFDSHGYTF. CDR3 coding DNA: TGTGCCAGCAGTTTTGACAGTCACGGCTACACCTTC.

This chain uses TRBV6-1 with TRBJ2-2; 7 bases line up with TRBD2. Trimming at V came to 6 bases and at J to 4 bases, leaving 5 bases not matched to a gene. Germline loops: CDR1 MNHNS, CDR2 SASEGT. The length of the CDR3 is 14 residues. CDR3 sequence: CASRERGGTGELFF. CDR3 sequence (DNA): TGTGCCAGCAGAGAGCGGGGTGGCACCGGGGAGCTGTTTTTT.

In its sample, this clone was seen a few times. The gene calls are TRBV10-3 and TRBJ1-2; D ambiguous. The CDR3 runs 14 residues. The V end was cut by 4 bases, the J end by 2 bases, with 11 bases between. The V gene's germline CDR1 is ENHRY and CDR2 SYGVKD. The CDR3 DNA sequence: TGTGCCATCAGTGCTACCAAAAGCAACTATGGCTACACCTTC. Protein sequence: CAISATKSNYGYTF.